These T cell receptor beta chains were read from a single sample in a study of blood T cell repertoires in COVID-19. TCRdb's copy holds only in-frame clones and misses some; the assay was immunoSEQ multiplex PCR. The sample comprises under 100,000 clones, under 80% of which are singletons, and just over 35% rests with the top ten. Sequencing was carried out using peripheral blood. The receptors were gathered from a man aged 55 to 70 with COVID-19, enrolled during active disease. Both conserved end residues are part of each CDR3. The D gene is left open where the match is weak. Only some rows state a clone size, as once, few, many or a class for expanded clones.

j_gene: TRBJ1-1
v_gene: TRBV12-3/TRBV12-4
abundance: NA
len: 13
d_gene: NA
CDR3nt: TGTGCCAGCAGTTTACACAGGGATACTGAAGCTTTCTTT
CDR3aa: CASSLHRDTEAFF

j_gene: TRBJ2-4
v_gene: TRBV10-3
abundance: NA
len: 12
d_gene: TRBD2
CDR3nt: TGTGCTGTTGGGCGGGAGAGTGACATTCAGTACTTC
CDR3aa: CAVGRESDIQYF

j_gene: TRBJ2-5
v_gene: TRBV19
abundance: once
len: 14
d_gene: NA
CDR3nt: TGTGCCAGTAGTATTGGACAGCCTCAAGAGACCCAGTACTTC
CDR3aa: CASSIGQPQETQYF

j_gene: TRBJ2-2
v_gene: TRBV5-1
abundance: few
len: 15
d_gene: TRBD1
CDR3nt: TGCGCCAGCAGACTCGGGACAGCGAACACCGGGGAGCTGTTTTTT
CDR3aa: CASRLGTANTGELFF

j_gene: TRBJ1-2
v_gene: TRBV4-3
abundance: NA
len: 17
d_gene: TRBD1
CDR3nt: TGCGCCAGCAGCCAAGACCATTCAGGGGGCCATATACGGGGCTACACCTTC
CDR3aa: CASSQDHSGGHIRGYTF

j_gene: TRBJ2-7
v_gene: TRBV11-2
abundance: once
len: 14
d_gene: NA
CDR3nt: TGTGCCAGCAGCTTAGATCCCGGCAGGGGCGAGCAGTACTTC
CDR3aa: CASSLDPGRGEQYF

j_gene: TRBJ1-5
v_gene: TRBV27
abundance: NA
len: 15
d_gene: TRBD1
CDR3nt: TGTGCCAGCAGATCAATGGACAGGGGCTGGCAGCCCCAGCATTTT
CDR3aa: CASRSMDRGWQPQHF

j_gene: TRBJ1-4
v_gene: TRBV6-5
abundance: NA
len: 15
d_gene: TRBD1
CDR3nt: TGTGCCAGCAGTTACAGGGGACAGCATAATGAAAAACTGTTTTTT
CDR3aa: CASSYRGQHNEKLFF

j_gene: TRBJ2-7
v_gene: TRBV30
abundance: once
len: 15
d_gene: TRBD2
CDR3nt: TGTGCCTGGAGCATACTAGCGGGAGAACCCTACGAGCAGTACTTC
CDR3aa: CAWSILAGEPYEQYF

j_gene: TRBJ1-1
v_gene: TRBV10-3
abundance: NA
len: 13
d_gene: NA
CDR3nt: TGTGCCATCAGAAGACAGGTGAACACTGAAGCTTTCTTT
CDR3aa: CAIRRQVNTEAFF

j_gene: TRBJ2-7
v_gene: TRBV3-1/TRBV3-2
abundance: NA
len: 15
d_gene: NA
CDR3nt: TGTGCCAGCAGCCACCTAACGGGGTTCCCCTACGAGCAGTACTTC
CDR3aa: CASSHLTGFPYEQYF

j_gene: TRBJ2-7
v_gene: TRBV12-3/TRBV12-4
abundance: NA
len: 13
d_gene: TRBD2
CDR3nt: TGTGCCAGCAGTTTTGGGGGGGGTCACGAGCAGTACTTC
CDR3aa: CASSFGGGHEQYF

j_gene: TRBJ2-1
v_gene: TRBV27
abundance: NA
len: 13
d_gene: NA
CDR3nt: TGTGCCAGCAGTTACAGGGTCTCCAATGAGCAGTTCTTC
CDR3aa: CASSYRVSNEQFF

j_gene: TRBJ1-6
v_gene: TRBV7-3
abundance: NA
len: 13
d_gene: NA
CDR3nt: TGTGCCAGCAGCCTGGGAGGGAATTCACCCCTCCACTTT
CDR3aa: CASSLGGNSPLHF

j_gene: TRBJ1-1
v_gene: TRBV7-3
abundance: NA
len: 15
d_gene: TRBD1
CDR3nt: TGTGCCAGCAGCCGAGGGACAGGGGGTGGAACTGAAGCTTTCTTT
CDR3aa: CASSRGTGGGTEAFF

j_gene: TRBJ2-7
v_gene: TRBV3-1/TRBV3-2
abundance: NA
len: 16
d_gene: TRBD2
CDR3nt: TGTGCCAGCAGCCAAGACCCTCGGGGGGTAGTATACGAGCAGTACTTC
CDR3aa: CASSQDPRGVVYEQYF

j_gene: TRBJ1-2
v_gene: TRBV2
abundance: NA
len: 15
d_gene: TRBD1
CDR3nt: TGTGCCAGCAGCGCGGCGGGGACAGCTAACTATGGCTACACCTTC
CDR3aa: CASSAAGTANYGYTF

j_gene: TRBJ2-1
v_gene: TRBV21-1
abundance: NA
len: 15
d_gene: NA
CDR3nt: TGTGCCAGCAGCGAAAATAGCGGGTCTGGGAATGAGCAGTTCTTC
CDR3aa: CASSENSGSGNEQFF

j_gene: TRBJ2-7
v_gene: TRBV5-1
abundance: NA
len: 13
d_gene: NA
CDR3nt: TGCGCCAGCAGCTTGGACGTGGAGTCCGAGCAGTACTTC
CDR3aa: CASSLDVESEQYF

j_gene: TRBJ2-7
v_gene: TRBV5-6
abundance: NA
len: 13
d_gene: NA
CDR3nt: TGTGCCAGCAGCTTGGGTATGGGGGGCGAGCAGTACTTC
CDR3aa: CASSLGMGGEQYF

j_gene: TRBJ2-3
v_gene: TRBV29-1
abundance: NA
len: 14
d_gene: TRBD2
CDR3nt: TGCAGCTGGTCGGGGGGAGCTAGCACAGATACGCAGTATTTT
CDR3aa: CSWSGGASTDTQYF

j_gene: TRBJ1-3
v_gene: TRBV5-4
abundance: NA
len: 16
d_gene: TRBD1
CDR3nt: TGTGCCACCTCCGGGACAGCGAAAGACTCTGGAAACACCATATATTTT
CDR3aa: CATSGTAKDSGNTIYF

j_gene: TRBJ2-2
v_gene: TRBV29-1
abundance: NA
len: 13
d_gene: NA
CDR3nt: TGCAGCGTTGGCCGGTCGAACACCGGGGAGCTGTTTTTT
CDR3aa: CSVGRSNTGELFF

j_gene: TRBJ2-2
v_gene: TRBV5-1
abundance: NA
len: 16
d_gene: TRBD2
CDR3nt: TGCGCCAGCAGCTTGCTAGCGGGATCGAACACCGGGGAGCTGTTTTTT
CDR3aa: CASSLLAGSNTGELFF

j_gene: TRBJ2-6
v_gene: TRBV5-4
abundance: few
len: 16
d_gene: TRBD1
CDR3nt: TGTGCCAGCAGCTCAACAGGGGGCTCTGGGGCCAACGTCCTGACTTTC
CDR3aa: CASSSTGGSGANVLTF

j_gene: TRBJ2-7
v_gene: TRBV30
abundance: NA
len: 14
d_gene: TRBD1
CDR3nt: TGTGCCTGGGCACCGGGACAGGGGGTCCACGAGCAGTACTTC
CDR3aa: CAWAPGQGVHEQYF

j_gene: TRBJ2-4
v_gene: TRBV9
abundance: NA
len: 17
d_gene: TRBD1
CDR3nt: TGTGCCAGCAGCGAGAGGGGACAGACTATAGCCAAAAACATTCAGTACTTC
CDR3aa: CASSERGQTIAKNIQYF

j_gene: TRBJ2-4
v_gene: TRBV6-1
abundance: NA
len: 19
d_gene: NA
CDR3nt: TGTGCCAGCAGTGAAACTAGCCGTTGGGGGTTACTAGCCAAAAACATTCAGTACTTC
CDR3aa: CASSETSRWGLLAKNIQYF

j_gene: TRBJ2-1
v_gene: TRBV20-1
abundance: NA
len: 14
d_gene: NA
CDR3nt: TGCAGTGCTAGTAGTCGACTAGGGATTGATGAGCAGTTCTTC
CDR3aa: CSASSRLGIDEQFF

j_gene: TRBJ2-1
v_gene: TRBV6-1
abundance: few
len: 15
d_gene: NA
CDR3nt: TGTGCCAGCAGTGAATCGTATAGGAGGAACAATGAGCAGTTCTTC
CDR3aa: CASSESYRRNNEQFF

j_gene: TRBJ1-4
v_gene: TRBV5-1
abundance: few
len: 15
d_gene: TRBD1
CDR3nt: TGCGCCAGCAGCTTGGGTGACAGGGTTAGCGAAAAACTGTTTTTT
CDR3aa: CASSLGDRVSEKLFF

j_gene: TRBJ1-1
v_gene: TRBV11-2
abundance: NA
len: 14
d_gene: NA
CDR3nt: TGTGCCAGCAGCCCGCCGGGGGGGAGCACTGAAGCTTTCTTT
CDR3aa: CASSPPGGSTEAFF

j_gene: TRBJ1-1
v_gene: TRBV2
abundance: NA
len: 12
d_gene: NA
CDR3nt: TGTGCCAGCAGTGTGGCTGACACTGAAGCTTTCTTT
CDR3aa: CASSVADTEAFF

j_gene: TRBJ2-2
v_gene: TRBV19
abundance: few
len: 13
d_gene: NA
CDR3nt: TGTGCCAGTACCGGAAGGGGGTCCGGGGAGCTGTTTTTT
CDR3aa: CASTGRGSGELFF

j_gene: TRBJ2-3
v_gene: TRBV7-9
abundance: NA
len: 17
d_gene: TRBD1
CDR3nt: TGTGCCAGCAGCTTTCTCGGGACAGGGGGAATCACAGATACGCAGTATTTT
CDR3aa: CASSFLGTGGITDTQYF

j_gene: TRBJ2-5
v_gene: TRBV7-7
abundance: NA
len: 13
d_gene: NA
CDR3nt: TGTGCTAGCAGTTCAGGGATACGAGAGACCCAGTACTTC
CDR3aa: CASSSGIRETQYF

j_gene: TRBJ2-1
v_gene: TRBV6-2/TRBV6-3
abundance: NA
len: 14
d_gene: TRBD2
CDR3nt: TGTGCCAGCAGACCTAGCGGGAGGAACAATGAGCAGTTCTTC
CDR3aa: CASRPSGRNNEQFF

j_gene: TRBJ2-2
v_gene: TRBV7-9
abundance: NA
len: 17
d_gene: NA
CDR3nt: TGTGCCAGCATTCCGTCAGGGTTCATTATGGGGACCGGGGAGCTGTTTTTT
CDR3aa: CASIPSGFIMGTGELFF

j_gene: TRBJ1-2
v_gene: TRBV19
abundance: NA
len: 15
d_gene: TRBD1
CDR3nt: TGTGCCAGTAAGGGACAGGCGGATCCCAACTATGGCTACACCTTC
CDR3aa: CASKGQADPNYGYTF

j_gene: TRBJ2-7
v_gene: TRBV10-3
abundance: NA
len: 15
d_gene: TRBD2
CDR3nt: TGTGCCATCAGACAGGGACTAGCGGGAGGGAGCGAGCAGTACTTC
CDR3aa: CAIRQGLAGGSEQYF

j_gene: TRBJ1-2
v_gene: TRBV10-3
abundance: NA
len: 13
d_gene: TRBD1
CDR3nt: TGTGCCATCAGTGTCCAGGGGGCTGTGGGCTACACCTTC
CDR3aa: CAISVQGAVGYTF

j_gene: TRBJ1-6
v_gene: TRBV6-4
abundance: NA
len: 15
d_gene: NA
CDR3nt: TGTGCCACCACGGGCGGGGGGGACACGGCATCACCCCTCCACTTT
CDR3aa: CATTGGGDTASPLHF

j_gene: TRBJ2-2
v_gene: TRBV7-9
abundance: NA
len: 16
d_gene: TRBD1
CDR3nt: TGTGCCAGCAGCTTAAGGCAGGGGGTGACCACCGGGGAGCTGTTTTTT
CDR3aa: CASSLRQGVTTGELFF

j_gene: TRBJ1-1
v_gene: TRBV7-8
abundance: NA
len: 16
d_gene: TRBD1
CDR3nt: TGTGCCAGCAGCGGTTGGACAGGGACCATGAACACTGAAGCTTTCTTT
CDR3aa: CASSGWTGTMNTEAFF

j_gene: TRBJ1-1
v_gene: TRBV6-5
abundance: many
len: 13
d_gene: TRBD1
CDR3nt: TGTGCCAGCAGCCGACAGGGGTACACTGAAGCTTTCTTT
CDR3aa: CASSRQGYTEAFF

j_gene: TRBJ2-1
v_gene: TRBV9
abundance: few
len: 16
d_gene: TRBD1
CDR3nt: TGTGCCAGCAGCGTTACCGGGACAGGGAGAATCAATGAGCAGTTCTTC
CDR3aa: CASSVTGTGRINEQFF

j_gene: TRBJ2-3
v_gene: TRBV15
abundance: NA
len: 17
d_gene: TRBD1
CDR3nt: TGTGCCACCAGCGGAGGTTGGGGACAGGGGGATCGAGATACGCAGTATTTT
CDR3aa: CATSGGWGQGDRDTQYF

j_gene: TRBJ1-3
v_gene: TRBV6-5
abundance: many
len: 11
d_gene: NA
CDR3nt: TGTGCCAGCAGCTTTGGAAACACCATATATTTT
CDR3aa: CASSFGNTIYF

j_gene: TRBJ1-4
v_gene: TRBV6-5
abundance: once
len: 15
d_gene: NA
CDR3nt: TGTGCCAGCAGTTACTCGTATCGGAGTGATGAAAAACTGTTTTTT
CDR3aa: CASSYSYRSDEKLFF

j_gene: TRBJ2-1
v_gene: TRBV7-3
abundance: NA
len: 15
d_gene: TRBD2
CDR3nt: TGTGCCAGCAGCATTCTTCGCGGGGGTTTATATGAGCAGTTCTTC
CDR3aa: CASSILRGGLYEQFF

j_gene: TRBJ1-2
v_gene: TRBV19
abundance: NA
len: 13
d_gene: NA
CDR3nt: TGTGCCAGTAGCCTTGACAGATACTATGGCTACACCTTC
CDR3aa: CASSLDRYYGYTF

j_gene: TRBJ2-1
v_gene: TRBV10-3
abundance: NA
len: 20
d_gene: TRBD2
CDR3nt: TGTGCCATCAGTGAGCATCGTATAGCGGGAGGGATGAGCTCCTACAATGAGCAGTTCTTC
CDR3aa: CAISEHRIAGGMSSYNEQFF

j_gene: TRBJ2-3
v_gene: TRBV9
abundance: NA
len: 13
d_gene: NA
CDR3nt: TGTGCCAGCAGCGCTCAGGGAACAGATACGCAGTATTTT
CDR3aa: CASSAQGTDTQYF

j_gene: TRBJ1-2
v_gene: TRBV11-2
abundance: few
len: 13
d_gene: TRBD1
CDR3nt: TGTGCCAGCAGCTCCGCCGGGACAGGGGGCTACACCTTC
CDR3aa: CASSSAGTGGYTF

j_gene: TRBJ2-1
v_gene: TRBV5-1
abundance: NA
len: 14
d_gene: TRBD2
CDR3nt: TGCGCCAGCAGTGGGACTAGCGGGTACAATGAGCAGTTCTTC
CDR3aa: CASSGTSGYNEQFF